This T cell receptor beta chain was identified during a study of blood T cell repertoires in COVID-19. Profiled with immunoSEQ multiplex PCR; TCRdb holds only in-frame clones, not every one. The repertoire includes 60,000 to 75,000 clones, more than 75% of them detected once, and about 6.6% sits in the top ten. The germline V and J ends were trimmed by 1 base and 0 bases, with 10 bases remaining between them. Germline CDR1 and CDR2: PRHDT and FYEKMQ (reference sequence). The CDR3 consists of 15 residues. The sample consisted of peripheral blood. The rearrangement uses TRBV13 and TRBJ2-7; weak D call: TRBD2 (5 bases). The sequence was obtained from a middle-aged man with active COVID-19. CDR3 coding DNA: TGTGCCAGCAGCTTAGTACTAGGGAACTCCTACGAGCAGTACTTC. This translates into CASSLVLGNSYEQYF.